This TCR beta chain was sequenced in a study of patients and donors after allogeneic stem cell transplantation. TCRdb redid the calling of the RT-PCR reads with MiXCR, one entry per CDR3 protein. Seen here are some 2,000 distinct CDR3 sequences, under 40% observed once, and the top ten hold approximately 15%. Germline lookup yields CDR1 SNHLY and CDR2 FYNNEI. There are 13 residues in the CDR3. Trimming took 7 bases from V and 5 from J, leaving 12 bases between them. Material: blood, either unsorted or a sorted T cell fraction (not recorded which). This chain links TRBV2 with TRBJ2-1, with D perhaps matching TRBD2 (5 bases). This TCR came from a human donor who was either an allogeneic HSCT recipient or a stem cell or donor lymphocyte infusion donor (not recorded which). It is not recorded whose cells these are; they may come from a transplant donor. The CDR3 loop is CASTAGLNNEQFF. The CDR3 DNA is TGTGCCAGCACCGCGGGCTTAAACAATGAGCAGTTCTTC.